This TCR beta chain is from a study of regulatory T cells in long-lasting Graves disease. Building of the TCR beta libraries involved iRepertoire HTBI primers and Arm-PCR of CDR3 regions. TCRdb reprocessed the multiplex PCR reads with MiXCR, giving one entry per CDR3 protein. The data hold 620,000 or so distinct CDR3 sequences, with about 16% observed a single time. This clonotype appeared many times. V gave up 4 bases and J gave up 5 bases, with 15 bases separating them. The CDR3 contains 15 residues. CDR1 is SEHNR, CDR2 FQNEAQ, per germline (reference sequence). Time point of the sample: newly diagnosed GD, antithyroid drugs for less than 3 months. With RNA extracted from PBMCs as input, the TCR library was made. These data were also filed under a second study, of T cells in Graves' hyperthyroidism and ophthalmopathy.

The TCR was taken from a woman aged 25 to 39 with Graves disease. The V call is TRBV7-9, the J call TRBJ1-5; perhaps TRBD1 as D (6 bases). This specimen was peripheral blood mononuclear cells (PBMCs), taken at new diagnosis, from a patient treated with antithyroid drugs. The CDR3 region has the DNA TGTGCCAGCAGCTCACCCGGGACAAATTATCAGCCCCAGCATTTT. This encodes CASSSPGTNYQPQHF.